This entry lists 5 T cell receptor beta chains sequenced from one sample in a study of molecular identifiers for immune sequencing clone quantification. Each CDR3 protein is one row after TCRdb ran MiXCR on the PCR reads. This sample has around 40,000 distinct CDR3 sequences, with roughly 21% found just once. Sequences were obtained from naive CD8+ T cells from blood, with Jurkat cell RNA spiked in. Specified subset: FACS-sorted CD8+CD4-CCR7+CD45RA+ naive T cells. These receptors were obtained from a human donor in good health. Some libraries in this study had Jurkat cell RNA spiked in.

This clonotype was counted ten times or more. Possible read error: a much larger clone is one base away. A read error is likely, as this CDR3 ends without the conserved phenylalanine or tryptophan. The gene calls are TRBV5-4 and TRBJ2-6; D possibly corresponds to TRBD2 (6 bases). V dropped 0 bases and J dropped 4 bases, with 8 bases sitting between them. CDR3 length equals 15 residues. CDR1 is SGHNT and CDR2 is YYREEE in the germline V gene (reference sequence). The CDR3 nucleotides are TGTGCCAGCAGCTTGGAGGCGGGGGGGGCCAACGTCCTGACTCTC. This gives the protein CASSLEAGGANVLTL.

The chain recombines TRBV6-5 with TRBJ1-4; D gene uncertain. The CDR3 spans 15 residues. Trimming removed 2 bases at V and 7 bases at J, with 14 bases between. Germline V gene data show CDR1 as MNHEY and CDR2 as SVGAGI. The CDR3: CASSYPPCISEKLFF. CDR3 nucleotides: TGTGCCAGCAGTTACCCCCCCTGCATCAGTGAAAAACTGTTTTTT.

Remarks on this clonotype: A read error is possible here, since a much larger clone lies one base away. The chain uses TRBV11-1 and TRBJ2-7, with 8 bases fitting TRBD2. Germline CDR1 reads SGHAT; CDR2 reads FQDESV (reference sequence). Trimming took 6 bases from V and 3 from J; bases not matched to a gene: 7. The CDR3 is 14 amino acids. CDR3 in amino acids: CASSSTSVIYEQYF. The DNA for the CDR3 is TGTGCCAGCAGTTCGACTAGCGTGATCTACGAGCAGTACTTC. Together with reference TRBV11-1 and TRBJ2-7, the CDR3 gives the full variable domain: EAEVAQSPRYKITEKSQAVAFWCDPISGHATLYWYRQILGQGPELLVQFQDESVVDDSQLPKDRFSAERLKGVDSTLKIQPAELGDSAMYLCASSSTSVIYEQYFGPGTRLTVT.

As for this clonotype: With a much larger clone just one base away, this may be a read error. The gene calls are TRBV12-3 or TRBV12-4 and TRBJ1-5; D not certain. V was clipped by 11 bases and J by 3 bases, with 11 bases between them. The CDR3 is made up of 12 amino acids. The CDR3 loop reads CACASSNQPQHF. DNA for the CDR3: TGTGCCTGCGCGTCTTCCAATCAGCCCCAGCATTTT.

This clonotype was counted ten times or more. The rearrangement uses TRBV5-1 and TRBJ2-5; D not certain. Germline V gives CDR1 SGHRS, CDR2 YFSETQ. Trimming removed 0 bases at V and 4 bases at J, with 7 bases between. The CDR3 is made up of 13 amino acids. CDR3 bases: TGCGCCAGCAGCTTGGCCATTGGAGAGACCCAGTACTTC. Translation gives CASSLAIGETQYF.